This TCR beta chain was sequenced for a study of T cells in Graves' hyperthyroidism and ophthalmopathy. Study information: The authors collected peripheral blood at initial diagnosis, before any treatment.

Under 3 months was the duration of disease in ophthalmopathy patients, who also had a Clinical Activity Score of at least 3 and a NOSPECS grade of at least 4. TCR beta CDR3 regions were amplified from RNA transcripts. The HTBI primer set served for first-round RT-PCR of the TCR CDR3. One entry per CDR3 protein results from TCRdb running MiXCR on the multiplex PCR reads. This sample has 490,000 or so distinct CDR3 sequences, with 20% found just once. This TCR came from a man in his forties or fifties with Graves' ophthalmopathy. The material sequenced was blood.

The CDR3 coding sequence is TGTGCCACCAGTGAAGCCGGGACAGGGGGTGTTATGAGTGGCAATCAGCCCCAGCATTTT. Translated, it gives CATSEAGTGGVMSGNQPQHF. The chain uses TRBV24-1 and TRBJ1-5, with 11 bases matching TRBD1. From germline, CDR1 is KGHDR and CDR2 SFDVKD. V was pared by 4 bases and J by 2 bases, with 15 bases of the junction left unmatched. The CDR3 spans 20 residues.